This TCR beta chain emerged from a study of tumor and adjacent non-tumor tissue in lung cancer. Of note for this clonotype: This may come from a read error, since a much larger clone is one base off.

The template was RNA from unsorted bulk tissue. The germline V gene encodes CDR1 DFQATT and CDR2 SNEGSKA (reference sequence). CDR3 length: 14 amino acids. V lost 7 bases, J lost 4 bases, and 8 bases stayed unmatched. TCRbeta libraries were built with three rounds of nested PCR, modified from ARM-PCR. TCRdb processed the multiplex PCR reads anew with MiXCR; each CDR3 protein has one entry. Among under 150,000 distinct CDR3 sequences listed, about 66% were seen once. The receptor's source is a man aged 30 to 39 with non-small cell lung cancer. The sample was lung tumor tissue. The chain has TRBV20-1 and TRBJ2-1; the match to TRBD1 covers 9 bases. CDR3 bases: TGCAGTGTTCGCCGGGACAGGGCGTACAATGAGCAGTTCTTC. Amino acid sequence: CSVRRDRAYNEQFF.